A selection of T cell receptor beta chains follows, all from one sample in a study of T-cell memory formation after mild COVID-19. TCRdb independently ran MiXCR on the 5' RACE reads; one entry per CDR3 protein. The data contain 250,000 to 300,000 distinct CDR3 sequences, about a sixth of them singletons. The sequencing input was PBMCs or a T cell subset sorted from them (not recorded which). The source is a man aged 18-30 years who had mild COVID-19 (a few samples of this study predate the infection). Cell type and time point are not known. Both conserved end residues are part of each CDR3. The order of the fields is V gene, CDR3 protein.

V: TRBV5-1
CDR3: CASSLIDEQFF

V: TRBV10-3
CDR3: CAIRSQDAGVRETQYF

V: TRBV6-2/TRBV6-3
CDR3: CASSYQGNQPQHF

V: TRBV5-1
CDR3: CASSQIPETQYF

V: TRBV5-1
CDR3: CASSADRAEAFF

V: TRBV20-1
CDR3: CSARVRGPRETQYF

V: TRBV10-3
CDR3: CAISEGRGEQFF

V: TRBV6-4
CDR3: CASSDSTGGGELFF

V: TRBV12-3/TRBV12-4
CDR3: CASIPRPNTEAFF

V: TRBV5-1
CDR3: CASSFDSPGEQYF

V: TRBV6-5
CDR3: CASSYSSTTGGETQYF

V: TRBV30
CDR3: CAWERHGAYEQYF

V: TRBV6-5
CDR3: CASSSPHGGNTEAFF

V: TRBV4-2
CDR3: CASSQDTRGADIQYF

V: TRBV12-3/TRBV12-4
CDR3: CASSSDYPDGYTF

V: TRBV13
CDR3: CASSPVAGVFNEQFF

V: TRBV20-1
CDR3: CSAAPGRETTGELFF

V: TRBV9
CDR3: CASSVLSAGSTDTQYF

V: TRBV4-1
CDR3: CASSSIGQGAGELFF

V: TRBV28
CDR3: CASSLNGRPNTEAFF

V: TRBV12-3/TRBV12-4
CDR3: CASSLRQQETQYF

V: TRBV18
CDR3: CASSPSTGSNQPQHF

V: TRBV7-9
CDR3: CASSLGRAYGYTF

V: TRBV7-2
CDR3: CASSPSQGVNTEAFF

V: TRBV7-2
CDR3: CASSLTSGQVGQNEQFF

V: TRBV7-2
CDR3: CASSLSALAGGTDTQYF

V: TRBV7-9
CDR3: CASSLWRGPMNTEAFF

V: TRBV6-5
CDR3: CASSYRQGSTLSYEQYF

V: TRBV3-1
CDR3: CASSQHDREVGYTF

V: TRBV9
CDR3: CASSEPRDRGIYGYTF

V: TRBV7-9
CDR3: CASSFLSGENGYTF

V: TRBV4-1
CDR3: CASSREKTGNYGYTF

V: TRBV11-2
CDR3: CASSLAQSETQYF

V: TRBV19
CDR3: CASSMFAAGSPLHF

V: TRBV7-2
CDR3: CASSPSWVTGELFF

V: TRBV20-1
CDR3: CSASFAVGYTF

V: TRBV20-1
CDR3: CSAAGTLGDTQYF

V: TRBV3-1
CDR3: CASSRRYEQYF

V: TRBV9
CDR3: CASSPPGGVGWGEQFF

V: TRBV24-1
CDR3: CATSEAGQGDKPQHF

V: TRBV5-5
CDR3: CASSFGQYNSPLHF